This T cell receptor (beta chain) was identified during a study of T cell repertoires in cytomegalovirus infection. Germline lookup yields CDR1 MDHEN and CDR2 SYDVKM. The CDR3 has 14 amino acids. The germline V and J ends were trimmed by 5 bases and 2 bases, with 13 bases remaining between them. Points from the study as a whole: In two of eight donors, the top clonotype was HLA-C-restricted CMV-specific.

This clonotype showed up many times. Its antigen is unidentified. TCRdb called the reads again in MiXCR, with one record for every CDR3 protein. The repertoire consists of around 430,000 distinct CDR3 sequences, with 42% occurring once and the leading ten covering about 39%. The chain employs TRBV28 and TRBJ2-7; D is perhaps TRBD2 (5 bases). The TCR comes from a human donor in good health (CMV status not recorded). Some clones in this sample may be carry-over from other donors' samples. The material was cultured PBMCs, obtained from culture after CMV antigen stimulation. CDR3 sequence: CASSPILEAYEQYF. The CDR3 DNA sequence: TGTGCCAGCAGTCCAATACTAGAAGCCTACGAGCAGTACTTC.